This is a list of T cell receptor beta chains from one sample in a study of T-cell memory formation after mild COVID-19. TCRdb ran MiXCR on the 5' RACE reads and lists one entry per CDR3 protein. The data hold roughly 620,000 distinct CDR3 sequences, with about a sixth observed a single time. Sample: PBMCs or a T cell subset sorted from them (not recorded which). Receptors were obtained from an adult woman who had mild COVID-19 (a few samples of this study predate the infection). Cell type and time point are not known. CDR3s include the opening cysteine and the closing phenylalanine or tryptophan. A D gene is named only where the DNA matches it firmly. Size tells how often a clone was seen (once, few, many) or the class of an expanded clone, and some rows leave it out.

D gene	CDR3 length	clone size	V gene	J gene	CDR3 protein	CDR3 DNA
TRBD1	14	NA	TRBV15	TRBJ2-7	CATSRDRGKYEQYF	TGTGCCACCAGCAGGGACAGGGGGAAGTACGAGCAGTACTTC
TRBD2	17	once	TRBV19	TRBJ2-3	CASSIRGTSGTTDTQYF	TGTGCCAGTAGTATACGGGGGACTAGCGGGACTACAGATACGCAGTATTTT
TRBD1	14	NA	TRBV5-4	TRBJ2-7	CASSLEQGVHEQYF	TGTGCCAGCAGCTTGGAACAGGGGGTCCACGAGCAGTACTTC
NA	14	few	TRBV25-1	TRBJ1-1	CASSLGGGTTEAFF	TGTGCCAGCAGCCTAGGAGGGGGAACGACTGAAGCTTTCTTT
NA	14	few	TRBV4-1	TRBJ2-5	CASSQDDGPGSQYF	TGCGCCAGCAGCCAAGATGATGGCCCAGGGTCCCAGTACTTC
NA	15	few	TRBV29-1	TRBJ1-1	CSVERIEIMNTEAFF	TGCAGCGTTGAACGAATCGAGATCATGAACACTGAAGCTTTCTTT
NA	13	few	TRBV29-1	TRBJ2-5	CSVDSQGKGAQYF	TGCAGCGTTGATTCCCAGGGAAAAGGGGCCCAGTACTTC
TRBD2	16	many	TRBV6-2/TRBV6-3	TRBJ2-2	CASSTKASGRPGELFF	TGTGCCAGCAGTACCAAGGCTAGCGGGAGACCCGGGGAGCTGTTTTTT
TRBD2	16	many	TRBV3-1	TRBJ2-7	CASSQEATSGRYEQYF	TGTGCCAGCAGCCAAGAGGCGACTAGCGGTAGATACGAGCAGTACTTC
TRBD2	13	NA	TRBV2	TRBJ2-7	CASSGLAVYEQYF	TGTGCCAGCAGTGGACTAGCGGTTTACGAGCAGTACTTC
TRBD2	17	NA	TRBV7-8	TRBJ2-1	CASSAIGGTSGKNEQFF	TGTGCCAGCAGCGCTATAGGCGGGACTAGCGGGAAGAATGAGCAGTTCTTC
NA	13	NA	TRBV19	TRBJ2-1	CASSIKGIDEQFF	TGTGCCAGTAGTATAAAGGGGATCGATGAGCAGTTCTTC
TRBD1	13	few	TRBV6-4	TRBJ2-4	CASSDGQGNIQYF	TGTGCCAGCAGTGACGGACAGGGAAACATTCAGTACTTC
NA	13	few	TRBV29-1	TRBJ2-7	CSVEMDHSYEQYF	TGCAGCGTTGAAATGGACCACTCCTACGAGCAGTACTTC
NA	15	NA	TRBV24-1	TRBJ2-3	CATSDPGVWTDTQYF	TGTGCCACCAGTGACCCGGGAGTCTGGACAGATACGCAGTATTTT
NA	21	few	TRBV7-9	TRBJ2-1	CASSLDVWQGRLHGTYNEQFF	TGTGCCAGCAGCTTAGATGTCTGGCAGGGGAGGTTACACGGAACCTACAATGAGCAGTTCTTC
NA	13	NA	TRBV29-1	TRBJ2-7	CSVNEGTSYEQYF	TGCAGCGTAAACGAGGGGACTTCCTACGAGCAGTACTTC
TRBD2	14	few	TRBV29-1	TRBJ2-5	CSVALAGFQETQYF	TGCAGCGTTGCACTAGCGGGGTTCCAAGAGACCCAGTACTTC
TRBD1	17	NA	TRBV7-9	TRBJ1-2	CASSSGQDHGGVYGYTF	TGTGCCAGCAGCTCCGGACAGGACCATGGTGGAGTCTATGGCTACACCTTC
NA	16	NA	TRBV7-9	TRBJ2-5	CASSLAFGSDWETQYF	TGTGCCAGCAGCTTAGCTTTCGGGTCAGATTGGGAGACCCAGTACTTC
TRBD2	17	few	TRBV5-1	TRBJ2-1	CASRPGTSGPSYNEQFF	TGCGCCAGCAGACCTGGGACTAGCGGGCCCTCCTACAATGAGCAGTTCTTC
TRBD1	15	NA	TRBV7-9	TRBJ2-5	CASSLRTGAQETQYF	TGTGCCAGCAGCCTTAGGACAGGGGCGCAAGAGACCCAGTACTTC
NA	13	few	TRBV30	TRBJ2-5	CAWSVKGGRTQYF	TGTGCCTGGAGTGTAAAGGGGGGAAGGACCCAGTACTTC
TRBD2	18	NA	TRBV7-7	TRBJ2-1	CASSLSPHRGGLNNEQFF	TGTGCTAGCAGCCTCTCGCCGCACCGGGGGGGGCTGAACAATGAGCAGTTCTTC
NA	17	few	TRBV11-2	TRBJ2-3	CASSGDPGQADTDTQYF	TGTGCCAGCAGTGGCGATCCGGGGCAGGCCGACACAGATACGCAGTATTTT
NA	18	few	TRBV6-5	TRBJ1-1	CASSPLRFGPQVNTEAFF	TGTGCCAGCAGTCCGCTCCGATTTGGGCCTCAGGTGAACACTGAAGCTTTCTTT
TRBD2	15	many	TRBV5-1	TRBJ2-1	CASSVSGGSYNEQFF	TGCGCCAGCAGCGTTAGCGGGGGGAGCTACAATGAGCAGTTCTTC
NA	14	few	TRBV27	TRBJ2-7	CASSLSTPSREQYF	TGTGCCAGCAGTTTATCGACACCCTCCCGGGAGCAGTACTTC
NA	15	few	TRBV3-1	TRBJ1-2	CASSQGAGKNYGYTF	TGTGCCAGCAGCCAAGGCGCAGGGAAGAACTATGGCTACACCTTC
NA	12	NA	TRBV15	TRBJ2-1	CATSSPPGEQFF	TGTGCCACCAGCAGCCCCCCCGGTGAGCAGTTCTTC
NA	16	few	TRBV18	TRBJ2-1	CASSPLKTGRYNEQFF	TGTGCCAGCTCACCTCTCAAGACAGGGAGGTACAATGAGCAGTTCTTC
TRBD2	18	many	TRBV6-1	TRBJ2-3	CASSAYGRGGPSTDTQYF	TGTGCCAGCAGCGCCTATGGGCGGGGGGGCCCTAGTACAGATACGCAGTATTTT
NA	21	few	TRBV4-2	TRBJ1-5	CASSQDPTGGRWVRGNQPQHF	TGTGCCAGCAGCCAAGACCCGACGGGGGGGCGCTGGGTTCGGGGCAATCAGCCCCAGCATTTT
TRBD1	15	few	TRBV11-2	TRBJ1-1	CASSLGRQGATEAFF	TGTGCCAGCAGCTTAGGAAGACAGGGAGCGACCGAAGCTTTCTTT
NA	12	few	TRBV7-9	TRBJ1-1	CAIQQGDTEAFF	TGTGCCATCCAGCAAGGGGACACTGAAGCTTTCTTT
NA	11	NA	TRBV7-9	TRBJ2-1	CASSDPWEQFF	TGTGCCAGCAGCGATCCCTGGGAGCAGTTCTTC
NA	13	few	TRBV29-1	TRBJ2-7	CSASERSSYEQYF	TGCAGCGCTAGCGAGCGGAGCTCCTACGAGCAGTACTTC
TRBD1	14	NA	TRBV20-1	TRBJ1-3	CSATRQGSTNTIYF	TGCAGTGCTACTAGACAGGGTTCAACGAACACCATATATTTT
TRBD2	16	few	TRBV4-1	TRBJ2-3	CASSQVTTSGIDTQYF	TGCGCCAGCAGCCAAGTTACCACTAGCGGTATAGATACGCAGTATTTT
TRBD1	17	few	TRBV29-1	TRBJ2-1	CSAAGQGAIGSYNEQFF	TGCAGCGCTGCCGGACAGGGGGCAATTGGCTCCTACAATGAGCAGTTCTTC
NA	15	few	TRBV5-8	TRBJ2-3	CASSQGGGWADTQYF	TGTGCCAGCAGCCAGGGGGGGGGCTGGGCAGATACGCAGTATTTT
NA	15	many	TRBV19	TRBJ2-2	CASSYEGQNTGELFF	TGTGCCAGTAGTTATGAGGGACAGAACACCGGGGAGCTGTTTTTT
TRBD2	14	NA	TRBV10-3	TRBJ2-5	CAISPGGSQETQYF	TGTGCCATCAGCCCAGGCGGGAGCCAAGAGACCCAGTACTTC
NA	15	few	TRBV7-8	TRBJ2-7	CASSLDTGRTYEQYF	TGTGCCAGCAGCTTAGACACAGGGAGGACCTACGAGCAGTACTTC
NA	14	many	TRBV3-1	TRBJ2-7	CASSQVVSFYEQYF	TGTGCCAGCAGCCAAGTCGTCAGTTTTTACGAGCAGTACTTC
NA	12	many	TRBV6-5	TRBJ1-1	CASSSRNTEAFF	TGTGCCAGCAGTTCCAGAAACACTGAAGCTTTCTTT
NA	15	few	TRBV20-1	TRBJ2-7	CSARDGGIETYEQYF	TGCAGTGCTAGAGATGGGGGGATCGAGACCTACGAGCAGTACTTC
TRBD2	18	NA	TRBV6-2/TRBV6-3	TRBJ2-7	CASSPGHAGLAGGDEQYF	TGTGCCAGCAGTCCAGGACACGCCGGACTAGCGGGAGGGGACGAGCAGTACTTC
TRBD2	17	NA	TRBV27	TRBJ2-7	CASSLELAGGPGYEQYF	TGTGCCAGCAGTTTAGAACTAGCGGGGGGACCGGGCTACGAGCAGTACTTC
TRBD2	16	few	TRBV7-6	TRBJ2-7	CASSLRLAGSSYEQYF	TGTGCCAGCAGCCTGAGACTAGCGGGGTCCTCCTACGAGCAGTACTTC
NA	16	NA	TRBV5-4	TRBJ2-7	CASIPRPGLESYEQYF	TGTGCCAGCATTCCCCGCCCAGGATTGGAATCCTACGAGCAGTACTTC
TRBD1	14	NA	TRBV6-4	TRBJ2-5	CASSGQGSGETQYF	TGTGCCAGCAGCGGACAGGGATCGGGAGAGACCCAGTACTTC
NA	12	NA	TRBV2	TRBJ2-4	CASMEAKNIQYF	TGTGCCAGCATGGAGGCCAAAAACATTCAGTACTTC
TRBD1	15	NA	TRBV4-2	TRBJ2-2	CASSLRQGAVGELFF	TGTGCCAGCAGCTTACGACAGGGGGCTGTCGGGGAGCTGTTTTTT
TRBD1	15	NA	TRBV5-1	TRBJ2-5	CASKLGQGPVETQYF	TGCGCCAGCAAGCTGGGACAGGGTCCAGTGGAGACCCAGTACTTC
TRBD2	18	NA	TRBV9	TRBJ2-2	CASSAGLAGAPNTGELFF	TGTGCCAGCAGCGCCGGACTAGCGGGGGCCCCGAACACCGGGGAGCTGTTTTTT
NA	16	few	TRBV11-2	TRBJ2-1	CASSLGRTHGFGKQFF	TGTGCCAGCAGCTTAGGCCGTACCCATGGGTTTGGGAAGCAGTTCTTC
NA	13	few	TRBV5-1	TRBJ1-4	CASTAGFNEKLFF	TGCGCCAGCACCGCCGGATTTAATGAAAAACTGTTTTTT
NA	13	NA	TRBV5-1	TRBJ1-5	CASSFEVGQPQHF	TGCGCCAGCAGCTTCGAGGTAGGACAGCCCCAGCATTTT